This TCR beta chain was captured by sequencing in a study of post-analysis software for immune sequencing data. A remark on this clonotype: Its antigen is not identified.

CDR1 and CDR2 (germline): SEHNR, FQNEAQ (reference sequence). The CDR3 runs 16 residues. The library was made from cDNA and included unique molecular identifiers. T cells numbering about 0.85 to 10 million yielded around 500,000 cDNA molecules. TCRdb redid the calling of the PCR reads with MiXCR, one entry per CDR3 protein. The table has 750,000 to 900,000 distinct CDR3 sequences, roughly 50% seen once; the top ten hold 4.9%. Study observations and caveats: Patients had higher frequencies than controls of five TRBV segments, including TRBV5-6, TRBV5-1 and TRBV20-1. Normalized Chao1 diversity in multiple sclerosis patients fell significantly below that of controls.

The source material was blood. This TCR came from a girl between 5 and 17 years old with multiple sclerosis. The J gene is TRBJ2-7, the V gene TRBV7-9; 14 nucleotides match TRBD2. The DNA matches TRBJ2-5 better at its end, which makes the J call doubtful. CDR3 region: CASSPGLAGDRETQYF. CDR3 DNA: TGTGCCAGCAGCCCGGGACTAGCGGGAGACAGGGAGACCCAGTACTTC.